This T cell receptor beta chain emerged from a study of early T cells in non-severe SARS-CoV-2 infection. Study details: Sequencing input comprised bulk RNA from unsorted whole blood; chain pairing was not available. Study results and limitations: In VDJdb matching, anti-spike CD8 responses were favored while private and CD4 specificities went missing.

This clonotype was counted only a few times. Its specificity is not known. Looked up from germline, CDR1 is SEHNR and CDR2 is FQNEAQ (reference sequence). The CDR3 sequence is 12 residues long. V lost 2 bases to trimming and J lost 8 bases, with 9 bases between them. Attached unique molecular identifiers marked individual cDNA molecules. TCRdb used MiXCR to reprocess the 5' RACE reads, holding one entry per CDR3 protein. The data contain over 45,000 distinct CDR3 sequences, more than 12% of them singletons. The rearrangement joins TRBV7-9 to TRBJ1-2; possibly TRBD1 for D (6 bases). This clonotype originated in an adult who was a healthcare worker with PCR-confirmed SARS-CoV-2 infection or an uninfected control (not recorded which). The specimen was whole blood, collected at baseline. The CDR3 coding sequence is TGTGCCAGCAGCTTAAAACAGGGAGGCTACACCTTC. It translates to CASSLKQGGYTF.